A selection of T cell receptor beta chains follows, all from one sample in a study of regulatory T cells in long-lasting Graves disease. TCRdb reprocessed the multiplex PCR reads via MiXCR and lists one record per CDR3 protein. In the table there are some 340,000 distinct CDR3 sequences, 20% to 25% of which are singletons. The sample consisted of peripheral blood mononuclear cells (PBMCs), taken when the disease was refractory, from a patient treated with antithyroid drugs. These TCRs come from a woman between 40 and 55 years old with Graves disease. CDR3s include the opening cysteine and the closing phenylalanine or tryptophan. The D gene is left open where the match is weak. Only part of the rows carry a size: once, few, many, or a class if the clone is expanded.

>TRBV27|TRBD1|many|TRBJ1-2
CASRKDRGSTGYTF
TGTGCCAGCAGGAAAGACAGGGGCTCTACTGGCTACACCTTC
>TRBV9|.|many|TRBJ1-2
CASSVGTGLNYGYTF
TGTGCCAGCAGCGTCGGAACAGGCCTCAACTATGGCTACACCTTC
>TRBV5-6|.|many|TRBJ2-2
CASSTPCQAQPGELFF
TGTGCCAGCAGCACACCTTGCCAGGCGCAACCCGGGGAGCTGTTTTTT
>TRBV10-3|.|.|TRBJ2-1
CAISERSSYNEQFF
TGTGCCATCAGTGAGCGAAGCTCCTACAATGAGCAGTTCTTC
>TRBV12-3/TRBV12-4|.|few|TRBJ1-3
CASSWDQPILGGNTIYF
TGTGCCAGCAGTTGGGATCAGCCTATCTTAGGGGGAAACACCATATATTTT
>TRBV12-3/TRBV12-4|.|many|TRBJ2-5
CASSTADRQETQYF
TGTGCCAGCTCTACAGCGGACAGACAAGAGACCCAGTACTTC
>TRBV4-1|TRBD1|.|TRBJ2-7
CASSLGQGGGYEQYF
TGCGCCAGCAGCCTTGGACAGGGTGGGGGTTACGAGCAGTACTTC
>TRBV29-1|.|many|TRBJ2-7
CSVESQLLVENEQYF
TGCAGCGTTGAGTCGCAGCTCTTGGTAGAAAACGAGCAGTACTTC
>TRBV2|.|many|TRBJ1-1
CASSMGGTEAFF
TGTGCCAGCAGTATGGGGGGGACTGAAGCTTTCTTT
>TRBV6-2/TRBV6-3|.|.|TRBJ2-1
CASSYTARGWGNNEQFF
TGTGCCAGCAGTTACACTGCCAGGGGCTGGGGCAACAATGAGCAGTTCTTC
>TRBV2|TRBD2|.|TRBJ2-1
CASASNGGSYNEQFF
TGTGCCAGCGCCTCCAATGGCGGGAGTTACAATGAGCAGTTCTTC
>TRBV2|.|many|TRBJ2-7
CASSSNRATGEQYF
TGTGCCAGCTCCTCTAACCGGGCCACAGGCGAGCAGTACTTC
>TRBV11-2|.|many|TRBJ2-7
CASSTRPGSEQYF
TGTGCCAGCAGCACTAGGCCGGGGAGCGAGCAGTACTTC
>TRBV20-1|.|.|TRBJ2-5
CSASNPGLPGETQYF
TGCAGTGCTAGTAACCCAGGGCTCCCCGGGGAGACCCAGTACTTC
>TRBV29-1|TRBD2|.|TRBJ2-7
CSVAGTSGSSYEQYF
TGCAGCGTTGCAGGGACTAGCGGGAGCTCCTACGAGCAGTACTTC
>TRBV12-3/TRBV12-4|.|many|TRBJ1-5
CASSPRVNQPQHF
TGTGCCAGCAGTCCCCGGGTCAATCAGCCCCAGCATTTT
>TRBV6-1|.|many|TRBJ1-5
CASVGQGLDQPQHF
TGTGCCAGCGTAGGGCAGGGTTTAGATCAGCCCCAGCATTTT
>TRBV29-1|.|few|TRBJ2-3
CSVEFVNNPTDTQYF
TGCAGCGTTGAATTTGTAAACAACCCCACAGATACGCAGTATTTT
>TRBV6-1|.|.|TRBJ2-7
CASSEGYGTYEQYF
TGTGCCAGCAGTGAAGGGTATGGTACCTACGAGCAGTACTTC
>TRBV6-2/TRBV6-3|TRBD2|many|TRBJ2-7
CASSESTLAGGYEQYF
TGCGCCAGCAGTGAGTCGACGCTAGCGGGAGGGTACGAGCAGTACTTC
>TRBV24-1|TRBD1|.|TRBJ2-1
CATSDHGTGRGNEQFF
TGTGCCACCAGTGATCACGGGACAGGGCGTGGGAATGAGCAGTTCTTC
>TRBV27|TRBD2|.|TRBJ2-2
CASSLGGGYTGELFF
TGTGCCAGCAGTTTGGGGGGGGGATACACCGGGGAGCTGTTTTTT